A single sample is the source of the 7 T cell receptor beta chains below, sequenced in a study of Graves' ophthalmopathy and Graves' hyperthyroidism. Transcripts of RNA were the source for amplifying TCR beta CDR3 regions. RT-PCR with HTBI primers came first, then second-round multiplex PCR. TCRdb re-called the multiplex PCR reads with MiXCR, one entry per CDR3 protein. The sample holds about 400,000 distinct CDR3 sequences, just over 15% seen once. Sequencing was done on a sample of peripheral blood. These receptors were obtained from a young woman with stable Graves' hyperthyroidism.

The chain recombines TRBV6-1 with TRBJ1-1; D remains unclear. This CDR3 has 13 residues. V lost 6 bases, J lost 5 bases, and 13 bases lay in between. CDR1 and CDR2 (germline): MNHNS, SASEGT. The CDR3 loop reads CASRAESRTEAFF. CDR3 nucleotides: TGTGCCAGCAGGGCCGAATCGCGGACTGAAGCTTTCTTT.

V is TRBV18 and J is TRBJ1-5; D unclear. V shed 3 bases and J shed 1 base, with 19 bases lying between them. Germline CDR1 and CDR2: KGHSH and LQKENI. CDR3 length: 18 residues. The CDR3 DNA reads as TGTGCCAGCTCACCGCTGCGGATCGACTTTTTAAGCAATCAGCCCCAGCATTTT. Translated, it gives CASSPLRIDFLSNQPQHF.

This clonotype was counted at least ten times. The chain carries TRBV19 and TRBJ1-1, with 7 nucleotides matching TRBD1. After removal of 6 bases from V and 4 bases from J, the junction contained 8 bases not matched to a gene. Germline V CDR1 and CDR2: LNHDA, SQIVND (reference sequence). This CDR3 has 14 residues. The CDR3 loop reads CASSEQGQSTEAFF. CDR3 nucleotide sequence: TGTGCCAGTAGCGAACAGGGGCAGAGCACTGAAGCTTTCTTT.

This clonotype was seen a few times. Written as DNA, the CDR3 is TGTGCCAGCAGAGCCCCGCACGGGACAGGTATCTACGAGCAGTACTTC. As protein: CASRAPHGTGIYEQYF. This chain connects TRBV28 to TRBJ2-7; 8 bases match TRBD1. Per germline, CDR1 MDHEN and CDR2 SYDVKM. The J segment lost 3 bases and the V segment lost 6 bases, leaving 13 bases of the junction unmatched. The CDR3 sequence is 16 residues long.

Ten or more counts support this clonotype. V and J are TRBV7-8 and TRBJ2-7, with D maybe TRBD2 (5 bases). V dropped 7 bases and J dropped 1 base, with 20 bases sitting between them. Germline loops: CDR1 SGHVS, CDR2 FQNEAQ. This CDR3 is built from 16 residues. The CDR3 DNA follows: TGTGCCAGCACCGCAGAATGGAGACTATATTCCTACGAGCAGTACTTC. Translation gives CASTAEWRLYSYEQYF.

This clonotype has ten or more counts. V gene TRBV5-1 combines with J gene TRBJ2-4, with D possibly being TRBD1 or TRBD2 (5 bases each). CDR3 length equals 15 residues. The V and J ends lost 1 base and 0 bases respectively, with 8 bases between them. Germline values: CDR1 SGHRS, CDR2 YFSETQ. The chain's CDR3 is CASSLSGTAKNIQYF. The CDR3 region has the DNA TGCGCCAGCAGCTTGTCCGGGACAGCCAAAAACATTCAGTACTTC.

Details on this clonotype: Since a much larger clone is just one base distant, this may be a read error. The conserved phenylalanine or tryptophan is not found at the CDR3 terminus, so this likely reflects a read error. V and J are TRBV9 and TRBJ1-1, with a weak D call TRBD1 (6 bases). Trimming removed 3 bases from V and 6 bases from J, with 15 bases in between. Germline lookup yields CDR1 SGDLS and CDR2 YYNGEE. The CDR3 has 14 amino acids. The CDR3 DNA is TGTGCCAGCAGCGCTCTAGGGGGGGAGGCTGAAGCTTTCTGT. Translation: CASSALGGEAEAFC.